The present T cell receptor beta chain was sequenced within a study of blood T cell repertoires in COVID-19. Across the whole study: Researchers got acute and convalescent COVID-19 samples from the United States, Italy and Spain. T cells, B-cell-depleted T cells, or PBMCs provided the cDNA or gDNA that served as material.

The V end was cut by 8 bases, the J end by 7 bases, with 9 bases between. The CDR3 runs to 11 residues. CDR1 and CDR2 (germline): LNHDA, SQIVND (reference sequence). Participants reported their clinical history, and cohort assignment relied on those reports. Exposed enrollees encountered a COVID-19 case at some point within 2 weeks before study entry. Sequenced by immunoSEQ multiplex PCR; TCRdb stores in-frame clones only, minus some. The sample records around 200,000 clones, about 86% being singletons. This clone has only one observation. The TCR comes from a woman aged 30 to 39 who had been exposed to COVID-19. The sample was PBMCs or T cells enriched from blood (not recorded which). The genes are TRBV19 and TRBJ1-5; possible D gene TRBD1, 5 bases. The CDR3 DNA reads TGTGCCAGTGGAGGGGAACAGCCCCAGCATTTT. It specifies CASGGEQPQHF.